The following is a T cell receptor beta chain sequence with its context. The antigen remains unidentified. The sample originates from a study of blood T cells in healthy people across ages. At the level of the study: With template switching, about one barcoded beta molecule was captured per two T cells. General study results and limits: Age showed a roughly linear inverse relationship with TCR beta diversity per million T cells. No one knew whether donors had CMV, which possibly confounded expanded clonotype changes.

Isolating PBMCs gave at least 6 million of these cells per sample. Germline V gives CDR1 MGHDK, CDR2 SYGVNS. The ends were cut back, 1 base at V and 3 bases at J, with 9 bases in the middle. The CDR3 totals 14 residues. Then a second PCR, running about 6 to 12 cycles, was carried out with a sample-barcoded 5' primer and a J-beta primer mix. In TCRdb, the 5' RACE reads were re-called with MiXCR into one record per CDR3 protein. The sample has approximately 600,000 distinct CDR3 sequences; roughly 58% are singletons. This chain connects TRBV25-1 to TRBJ1-2; D gene unclear. The sequence was collected from a man in his fifties or sixties in good health. Sequencing was performed on blood. The CDR3 coding sequence is TGTGCCAGCAGTGAATTTGGGGTCGACTATGGCTACACCTTC. It translates to CASSEFGVDYGYTF.